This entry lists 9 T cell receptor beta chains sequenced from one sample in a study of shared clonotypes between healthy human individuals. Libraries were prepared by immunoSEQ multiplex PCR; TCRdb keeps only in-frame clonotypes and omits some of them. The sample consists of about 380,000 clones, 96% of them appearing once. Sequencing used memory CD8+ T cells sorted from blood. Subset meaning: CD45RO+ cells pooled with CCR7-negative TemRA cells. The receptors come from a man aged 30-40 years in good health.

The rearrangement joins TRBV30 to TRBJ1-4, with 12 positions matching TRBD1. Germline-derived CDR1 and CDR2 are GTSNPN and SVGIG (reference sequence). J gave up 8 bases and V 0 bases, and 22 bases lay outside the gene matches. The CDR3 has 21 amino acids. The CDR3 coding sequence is TGTGCCTGGAGTGTAATCATCTTTTTCTTGGGACAGGGGGCGTGGGGGGAAAAACTGTTTTTT. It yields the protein CAWSVIIFFLGQGAWGEKLFF.

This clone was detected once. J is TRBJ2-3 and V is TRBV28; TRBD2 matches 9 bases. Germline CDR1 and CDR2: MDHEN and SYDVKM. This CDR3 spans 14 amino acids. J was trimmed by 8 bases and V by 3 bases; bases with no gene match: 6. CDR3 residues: CASSFIAGEVTQYF. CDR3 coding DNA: TGTGCCAGCAGTTTTATAGCGGGAGAGGTTACGCAGTATTTT.

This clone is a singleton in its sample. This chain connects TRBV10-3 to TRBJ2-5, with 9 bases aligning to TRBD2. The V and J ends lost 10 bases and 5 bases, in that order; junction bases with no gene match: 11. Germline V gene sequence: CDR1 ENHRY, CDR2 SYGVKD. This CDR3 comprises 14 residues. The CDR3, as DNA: TGTGCCAGACTTTCCGGGACTAGCAGCGAGACCCAGTACTTC. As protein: CARLSGTSSETQYF.

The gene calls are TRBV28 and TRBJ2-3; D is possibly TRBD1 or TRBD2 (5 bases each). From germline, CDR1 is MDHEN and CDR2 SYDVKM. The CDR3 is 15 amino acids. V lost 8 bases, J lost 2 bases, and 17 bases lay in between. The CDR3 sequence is CASGSGRAYTDTQYF. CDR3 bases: TGTGCCAGCGGGTCGGGGCGGGCCTACACAGATACGCAGTATTTT.

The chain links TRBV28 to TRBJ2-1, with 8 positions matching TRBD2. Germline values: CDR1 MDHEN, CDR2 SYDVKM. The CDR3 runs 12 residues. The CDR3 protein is CASGVLYNEQFF. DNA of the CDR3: TGTGCTAGCGGGGTCCTCTACAATGAGCAGTTCTTC.

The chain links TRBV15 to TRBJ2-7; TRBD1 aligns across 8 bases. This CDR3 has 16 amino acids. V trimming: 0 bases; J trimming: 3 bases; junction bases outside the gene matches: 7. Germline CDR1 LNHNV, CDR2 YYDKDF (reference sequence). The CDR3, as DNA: TGTGCCACCAGCAGAGACGCAGTAACAGGGGGCTACGAGCAGTACTTC. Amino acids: CATSRDAVTGGYEQYF.

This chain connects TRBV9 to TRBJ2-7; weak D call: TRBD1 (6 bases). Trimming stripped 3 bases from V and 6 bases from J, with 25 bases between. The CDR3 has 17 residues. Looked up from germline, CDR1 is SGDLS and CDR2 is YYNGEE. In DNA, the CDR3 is TGTGCCAGCAGCGCTCGAGGAGCCCCACAGGGTGGGCCCGAGCAGTACTTC. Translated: CASSARGAPQGGPEQYF.

CDR3 sequence reads: CASGETDTQYF. CDR3 nucleotide sequence: TGTGCCAGCGGAGAGACAGATACGCAGTATTTT. The chain employs TRBV7-9 and TRBJ2-3, with D hard to call. Deletions cut 8 bases from V and 3 bases from J, with 6 bases between. Germline CDR1 SEHNR, CDR2 FQNEAQ (reference sequence). The CDR3 contains 11 residues. The entire variable domain, with the rest obtained from reference TRBV7-9 and TRBJ2-3, is as follows: DTGVSQNPRHKITKRGQNVTFRCDPISEHNRLYWYRQTLGQGPEFLTYFQNEAQLEKSRLLSDRFSAERPKGSFSTLEIQRTEQGDSAMYLCASGETDTQYFGPGTRLTVL.

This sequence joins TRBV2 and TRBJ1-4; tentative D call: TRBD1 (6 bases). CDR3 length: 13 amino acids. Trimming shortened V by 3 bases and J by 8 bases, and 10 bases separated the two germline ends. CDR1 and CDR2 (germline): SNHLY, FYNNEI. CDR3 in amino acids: CASSDRGVEKLFF. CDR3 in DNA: TGTGCCAGCAGTGACAGGGGAGTGGAAAAACTGTTTTTT. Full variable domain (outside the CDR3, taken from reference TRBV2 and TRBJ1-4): EPEVTQTPSHQVTQMGQEVILRCVPISNHLYFYWYRQILGQKVEFLVSFYNNEISEKSEIFDDQFSVERPDGSNFTLKIRSTKLEDSAMYFCASSDRGVEKLFFGSGTQLSVL.